In this sample, the clone carrying this T cell receptor (beta chain) turned up many times. What it recognizes is unknown. The entry originates in a study of metastatic and nonmetastatic thyroid tumors. Study-wide context: Repertoires from malignant and benign thyroid patients were compared across blood and tumor or nodule tissue. Study-level points and caveats: According to reports, the diversity of TCR beta was significantly higher in malignant thyroid tumors than in benign nodules, and this held in both blood and tumor samples.

Trimming removed 0 bases from V and 0 bases from J; junction bases left unmatched: 8. Germline V gives CDR1 KGHDR, CDR2 SFDVKD. The CDR3 totals 18 residues. Thyroid surgery was preceded by no treatment in any patient. TCRdb re-clonotyped the PCR reads via MiXCR. The profile shows about 20,000 clones, roughly a third of them singletons. The TCR originated in a female donor with papillary thyroid cancer or a benign thyroid nodule (not recorded which). Some clones in this sample may be carry-over from other donors' samples. Sequenced material: blood. The chain joins TRBV24-1 to TRBJ2-5, with 8 bases fitting TRBD2. Here the CDR3 DNA reads TGTGCCACCAGTGATTTGCCCCACCTAGCGGGCTACCAAGAGACCCAGTACTTC. Protein sequence: CATSDLPHLAGYQETQYF.